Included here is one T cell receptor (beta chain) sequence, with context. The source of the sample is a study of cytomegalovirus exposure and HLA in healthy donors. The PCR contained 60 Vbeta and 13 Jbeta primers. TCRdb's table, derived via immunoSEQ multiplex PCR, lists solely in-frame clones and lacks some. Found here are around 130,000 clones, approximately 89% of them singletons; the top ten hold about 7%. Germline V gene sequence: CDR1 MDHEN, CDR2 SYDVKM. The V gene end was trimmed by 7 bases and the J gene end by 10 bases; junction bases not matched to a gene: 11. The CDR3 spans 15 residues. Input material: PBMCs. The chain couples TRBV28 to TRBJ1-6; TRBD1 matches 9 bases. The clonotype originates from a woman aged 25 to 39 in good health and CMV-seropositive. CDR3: CASNIPGQGNSPLHF. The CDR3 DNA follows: TGTGCCAGCAATATCCCGGGACAGGGAAACTCACCCCTCCACTTT.